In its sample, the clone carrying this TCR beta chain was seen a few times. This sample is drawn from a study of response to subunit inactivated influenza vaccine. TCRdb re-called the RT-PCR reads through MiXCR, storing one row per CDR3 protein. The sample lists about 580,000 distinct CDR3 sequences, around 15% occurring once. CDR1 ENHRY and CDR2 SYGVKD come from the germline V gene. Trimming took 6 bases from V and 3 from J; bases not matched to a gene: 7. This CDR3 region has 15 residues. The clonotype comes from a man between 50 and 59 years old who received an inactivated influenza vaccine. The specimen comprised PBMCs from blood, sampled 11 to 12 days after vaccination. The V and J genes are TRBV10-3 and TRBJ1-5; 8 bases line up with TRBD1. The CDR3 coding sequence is TGTGCCATCAGAAGAGACAGGGGCGCCAATCAGCCCCAGCATTTT. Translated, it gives CAIRRDRGANQPQHF.